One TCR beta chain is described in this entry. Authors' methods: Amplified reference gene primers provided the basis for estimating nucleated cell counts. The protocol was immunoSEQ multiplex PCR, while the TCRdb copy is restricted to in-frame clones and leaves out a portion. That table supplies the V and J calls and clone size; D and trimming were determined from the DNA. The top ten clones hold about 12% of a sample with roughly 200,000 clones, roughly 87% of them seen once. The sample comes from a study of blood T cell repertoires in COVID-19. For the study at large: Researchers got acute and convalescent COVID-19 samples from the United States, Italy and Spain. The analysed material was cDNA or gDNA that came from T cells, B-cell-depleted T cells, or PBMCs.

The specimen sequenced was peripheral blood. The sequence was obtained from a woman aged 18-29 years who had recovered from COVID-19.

In DNA form, the CDR3 reads TGTGCCACCAGCAGAGACGTCTCCTACGAGCAGTACTTC. Its translation: CATSRDVSYEQYF. The chain joins TRBV15 to TRBJ2-7; D is ambiguous. CDR1 and CDR2 (germline): LNHNV, YYDKDF (reference sequence). V lost 0 bases and J 0 bases, leaving 3 bases between the germline ends. CDR3 length: 13 amino acids. The full variable domain, rest sourced from reference TRBV15 and TRBJ2-7, is DAMVIQNPRYQVTQFGKPVTLSCSQTLNHNVMYWYQQKSSQAPKLLFHYYDKDFNNEADTPDNFQSRRPNTSFCFLDIRSPGLGDTAMYLCATSRDVSYEQYFGPGTRLTVT.